Shown below are 29 T cell receptor beta chains from a single sample sequenced in a study of cytomegalovirus exposure and HLA in healthy donors. The PCR was carried out with 60 Vbeta primers and 13 Jbeta primers. TCRdb's table, derived via immunoSEQ multiplex PCR, lists solely in-frame clones and lacks some. The table includes 150,000 to 200,000 clones, around 80% detected once. Sequencing was carried out using PBMCs. Receptors were obtained from a man aged 35 to 55 in good health and CMV-seronegative.

The chain carries TRBV27 and TRBJ1-6; TRBD1 is a possible D gene (5 bases). The germline V gene encodes CDR1 MNHEY and CDR2 SMNVEV (reference sequence). The V and J ends lost 5 bases and 9 bases respectively, with 17 bases between them. CDR3 length: 15 amino acids. This CDR3 reads CASSPSLTGVSPLHF. CDR3 DNA: TGTGCCAGCAGTCCATCCCTAACGGGGGTTTCACCCCTCCACTTT.

The chain is built from TRBV21-1 and TRBJ2-2; no DNA check was done on the table's D call, TRBD2. TRBV21-1 has pseudogene status. This CDR3 has 17 residues. The CDR3 region has the DNA TGTGCCAGCAGCAAAGCTGTACTCCGCGGGAACACCGGGGAGCTGTTTTTT. Translating it yields CASSKAVLRGNTGELFF.

The chain has TRBV20-1 and TRBJ2-7; 8 bases are shared with TRBD2. In germline, CDR1 is DFQATT, CDR2 SNEGSKA (reference sequence). With 3 bases clipped from V and 9 bases from J, the junction kept 4 bases outside the gene matches. CDR3 length: 11 amino acids. DNA for the CDR3: TGCAGTGCTAGCGGGAGGGGTAGGCAGTACTTC. Translated: CSASGRGRQYF.

The chain carries TRBV28 and TRBJ1-1; D uncertain. V lost 3 bases and J 2 bases, leaving 7 bases between the germline ends. Per the germline V gene, CDR1 is MDHEN and CDR2 is SYDVKM. This CDR3 has 13 residues. CDR3 sequence (DNA): TGTGCCAGCAGTTTGACACCAAACACTGAAGCTTTCTTT. Its protein product is CASSLTPNTEAFF.

The chain has TRBV28 and TRBJ2-1; possibly TRBD2 for D (6 bases). V lost 3 bases, J lost 5 bases, and 17 bases lay in between. The CDR3 is 16 residues long. Germline-derived CDR1 and CDR2 are MDHEN and SYDVKM. The DNA of the CDR3 is TGTGCCAGCAGTTTTCTAGGCGGGAACTTTCACAATGAGCAGTTCTTC. Translation: CASSFLGGNFHNEQFF.

This chain connects TRBV7-9 to TRBJ2-1, with 15 bases matching TRBD2. The V and J ends lost 2 bases and 9 bases, in that order; junction bases with no gene match: 8. Per germline, CDR1 SEHNR and CDR2 FQNEAQ (reference sequence). The length of the CDR3 is 17 residues. CDR3 DNA: TGTGCCAGCAGCTTACCAGCGGGACTAGCGGGAGGTGGTGAGCAGTTCTTC. Translating it yields CASSLPAGLAGGGEQFF.

The rearrangement uses TRBV7-9 and TRBJ2-2; D is unclear. The V gene lost 4 bases and the J gene lost 2 bases, with 8 bases spanning the gap. The CDR3 is 14 amino acids. Germline V gene data show CDR1 as SEHNR and CDR2 as FQNEAQ (reference sequence). CDR3 region: CASSSQFNTGELFF. CDR3 bases: TGTGCCAGCAGCTCCCAGTTCAACACCGGGGAGCTGTTTTTT.

The V gene is TRBV4-1, the J gene TRBJ1-1; no clear D gene. V shed 1 base and J shed 5 bases, with 14 bases lying between them. Germline lookup yields CDR1 MGHRA and CDR2 YSYEKL. The CDR3 totals 15 residues. CDR3 nucleotide sequence: TGCGCCAGCAGCCAAGGTTTGGGAGAAGGAACTGAAGCTTTCTTT. This translates into CASSQGLGEGTEAFF.

The chain employs TRBV7-9 and TRBJ2-1, with 7 nucleotides matching TRBD2. Looked up from germline, CDR1 is SEHNR and CDR2 is FQNEAQ (reference sequence). The CDR3 sequence is 17 residues long. Trimming cost V 4 bases and J 1 base; bases outside gene matches: 10. Written as DNA, the CDR3 is TGTGCCAGCAGCTGGGGGGGGTTGGGGGGATCCTACAATGAGCAGTTCTTC. Translating it yields CASSWGGLGGSYNEQFF.

The chain combines TRBV6-4 with TRBJ1-6; no reliable D call. V gave up 4 bases and J gave up 6 bases, with 7 bases separating them. The CDR3 has 13 amino acids. Germline values: CDR1 MRHNA, CDR2 SNTAGT. The CDR3, as DNA: TGTGCCAGCAGTGTAACAGCTAATTCACCCCTCCACTTT. This sequence encodes CASSVTANSPLHF.

The J gene is TRBJ2-2, the V gene TRBV10-3, with D tentatively TRBD2 (6 bases). With 3 bases removed from V and 1 base from J, the gap between germline ends came to 9 bases. This CDR3 spans 15 amino acids. From germline, CDR1 is ENHRY and CDR2 SYGVKD. In DNA form, the CDR3 reads TGTGCCATCAGTGACCGGGGAGGGAACACCGGGGAGCTGTTTTTT. Residues: CAISDRGGNTGELFF.

This clone showed up just a few times. This chain links TRBV5-1 with TRBJ2-3; the match to TRBD2 covers 7 bases. V lost 6 bases to trimming and J lost 3 bases; unmatched junction nucleotides: 7. The CDR3 has 14 amino acids. Germline assignment: CDR1 SGHRS and CDR2 YFSETQ. The CDR3: CASKAGGSTDTQYF. The CDR3 DNA reads as TGCGCCAGCAAGGCCGGCGGGAGTACAGATACGCAGTATTTT. The complete variable domain, with remaining parts taken from reference TRBV5-1 and TRBJ2-3, reads KAGVTQTPRYLIKTRGQQVTLSCSPISGHRSVSWYQQTPGQGLQFLFEYFSETQRNKGNFPGRFSGRQFSNSRSEMNVSTLELGDSALYLCASKAGGSTDTQYFGPGTRLTVL.

This sequence joins TRBV10-3 and TRBJ2-3; 8 bases agree with TRBD1. V dropped 2 bases and J dropped 5; count of bases not matched to a gene: 6. This CDR3 has 15 residues. From germline, CDR1 is ENHRY and CDR2 SYGVKD. The CDR3 is CAISEPGGAVDTQYF. CDR3 DNA sequence: TGTGCCATCAGTGAGCCAGGGGGCGCGGTAGATACGCAGTATTTT.

The J gene is TRBJ2-1, the V gene TRBV5-6; maybe TRBD2 (5 bases). Looked up from germline, CDR1 is SGHDT and CDR2 is YYEEEE. Deletions cut 0 bases from V and 3 bases from J, with 7 bases between. CDR3 length equals 14 residues. CDR3 sequence reads: CASSLVGLYNEQFF. CDR3 in DNA: TGTGCCAGCAGCTTGGTAGGACTCTACAATGAGCAGTTCTTC.

V usage is TRBV5-1 and J usage is TRBJ2-2; D unresolved. The CDR3 is 15 amino acids. V was clipped by 4 bases and J by 3 bases, with 13 bases between them. CDR1 and CDR2 (germline): SGHRS, YFSETQ. The CDR3 protein is CASSPELADTGELFF. The DNA for the CDR3 is TGCGCCAGCAGCCCTGAGTTAGCCGACACCGGGGAGCTGTTTTTT. Filled out from reference TRBV5-1 and TRBJ2-2, the complete variable domain reads KAGVTQTPRYLIKTRGQQVTLSCSPISGHRSVSWYQQTPGQGLQFLFEYFSETQRNKGNFPGRFSGRQFSNSRSEMNVSTLELGDSALYLCASSPELADTGELFFGEGSRLTVL.

The CDR3 region is CASSSSQGDEQFF. DNA for the CDR3: TGTGCCAGCAGTTCTTCACAGGGGGATGAGCAGTTCTTC. This chain connects TRBV28 to TRBJ2-1, with 8 nucleotides matching TRBD1. The CDR3 has 13 residues. V was pared by 4 bases and J by 8 bases, with 4 bases of the junction left unmatched. CDR1 and CDR2 from the germline V gene are MDHEN and SYDVKM.

The chain links TRBV28 to TRBJ1-5, with D perhaps matching TRBD1 (5 bases). V was clipped by 3 bases and J by 9 bases, with 18 bases between them. This CDR3 is built from 15 residues. Germline CDR1 reads MDHEN; CDR2 reads SYDVKM. Here the CDR3 reads CASSLGYRPLGPQHF. Here the CDR3 DNA reads TGTGCCAGCAGTTTGGGATACAGGCCCCTAGGGCCCCAGCATTTT.

The chain couples TRBV28 to TRBJ1-2, with 8 nucleotides matching TRBD1. The CDR3 is 13 residues long. Germline-derived CDR1 and CDR2 are MDHEN and SYDVKM. The CDR3 spells CATGQGAIYGYTF. CDR3 bases: TGTGCTACGGGGCAGGGGGCTATCTATGGCTACACCTTC.

The chain links TRBV19 to TRBJ1-1; no definite D call. CDR1 and CDR2 (germline): LNHDA, SQIVND (reference sequence). The V gene lost 6 bases and the J gene lost 0 bases, with 11 bases spanning the gap. The CDR3 has 14 residues. CDR3 coding DNA: TGTGCCAGTAGATCCAGCCAGGTGAACACTGAAGCTTTCTTT. It translates to CASRSSQVNTEAFF. The complete variable domain, with remaining parts taken from reference TRBV19 and TRBJ1-1, reads DGGITQSPKYLFRKEGQNVTLSCEQNLNHDAMYWYRQDPGQGLRLIYYSQIVNDFQKGDIAEGYSVSREKKESFPLTVTSAQKNPTAFYLCASRSSQVNTEAFFGQGTRLTVV.

This chain uses TRBV19 with TRBJ1-4, with D possibly matching TRBD1 (6 bases). This CDR3 is built from 15 residues. V was shortened by 5 bases and J by 4 bases, with 14 bases between the two germline ends. CDR1 is LNHDA, CDR2 SQIVND, per germline (reference sequence). Here the CDR3 DNA reads TGTGCCAGTAGTTTACGGACAGCGATTAATGAAAAACTGTTTTTT. It is translated as CASSLRTAINEKLFF.

The chain couples TRBV5-1 to TRBJ1-2; possibly TRBD1 for D (6 bases). Germline V gene lookup returns CDR1 SGHRS and CDR2 YFSETQ. V dropped 4 bases and J dropped 4 bases, with 14 bases sitting between them. This CDR3 is built from 14 residues. CDR3 sequence: CASSGGGGSYGYTF. The DNA for the CDR3 is TGCGCCAGCAGCGGGGGCGGCGGGAGCTATGGCTACACCTTC.

Note on this clone: One junction end does not reproduce the germline sequence, and a read error may be involved. The chain combines TRBV10-3 with TRBJ2-7; D gene unclear. Germline lookup yields CDR1 ENHRY and CDR2 SYGVKD. The CDR3 loop spans 14 amino acids. The CDR3: CAIGESAVQFKQYF. The CDR3 nucleotides are TGTGCCATCGGTGAGTCTGCGGTCCAGTTCAAGCAGTACTTC.

The CDR3 loop reads CASDLGTSGRRGELFF. In DNA form, the CDR3 reads TGTGCCAGCGATCTCGGGACTAGCGGGAGGAGGGGGGAGCTGTTTTTT. This chain connects TRBV7-8 to TRBJ2-2; TRBD2 aligns across 15 bases. The CDR3 length is 16 residues. CDR1 is SGHVS, CDR2 FQNEAQ, per germline. V dropped 8 bases and J dropped 8; count of bases not matched to a gene: 9.

The chain joins TRBV4-2 to TRBJ1-5; 7 bases map to TRBD1. This CDR3 contains 15 residues. Germline-derived CDR1 and CDR2 are LGHNA and YNFKEQ. V trimming: 3 bases; J trimming: 3 bases; junction bases outside the gene matches: 5. In nucleotides, the CDR3 is TGTGCCAGCAGCCACTCGGGACAGACCAATCAGCCCCAGCATTTT. Encoded protein: CASSHSGQTNQPQHF.

This chain uses TRBV6-1 with TRBJ2-3; weak D call: TRBD1 (5 bases). Trimming took 2 bases from V and 1 from J, leaving 13 bases between them. The CDR3 is made up of 16 amino acids. The germline CDR1 and CDR2 sequences are MNHNS and SASEGT. The DNA for the CDR3 is TGTGCCAGCAGTGAAATTGGGGCGGCCCGCACAGATACGCAGTATTTT. Residues: CASSEIGAARTDTQYF.

About this clone: Other DNA sequences of this sample code for an identical CDR3. V and J are TRBV28 and TRBJ2-7; 7 nucleotides match TRBD1. The germline V gene encodes CDR1 MDHEN and CDR2 SYDVKM. This CDR3 is built from 14 residues. J gave up 4 bases and V 9 bases, and 12 bases lay outside the gene matches. The CDR3 spells CASRRDSGIYEQYF. Written as DNA, the CDR3 is TGTGCCAGTAGAAGGGACAGCGGTATATACGAGCAGTACTTC.

V usage is TRBV6-5 and J usage is TRBJ2-2, with TRBD1 identical over 12 bases. Per germline, CDR1 MNHEY and CDR2 SVGAGI. With V trimmed by 0 bases and J by 7 bases, 3 bases remained unmatched. The CDR3 has 16 residues. CDR3 DNA: TGTGCCAGCAGTTACTCGGGACAGGGGGCCAGCGGGGAGCTGTTTTTT. Its translation: CASSYSGQGASGELFF.

This chain joins TRBV4-3 and TRBJ2-2; 9 bases are shared with TRBD2. This CDR3 is built from 17 residues. The V gene's germline CDR1 is LGHNA and CDR2 YSLEER. Trimming removed 0 bases from V and 7 bases from J; junction bases left unmatched: 9. This CDR3 reads CASSQEAGGAWGGELFF. The CDR3 DNA is TGCGCCAGCAGCCAAGAGGCGGGAGGGGCCTGGGGCGGGGAGCTGTTTTTT.

This clone was recorded a few times. The chain uses TRBV10-2 and TRBJ2-5, with D perhaps matching TRBD1 (6 bases). CDR1 is WSHSY, CDR2 SAAADI, per germline. The CDR3 is 13 amino acids. The V and J ends lost 6 bases and 1 base respectively, with 9 bases between them. The CDR3 spells CASRRGSQETQYF. In DNA form, the CDR3 reads TGCGCCAGCAGAAGGGGGAGCCAAGAGACCCAGTACTTC.